The 14 T cell receptor gamma chains listed next were all sequenced from one sample in a study of γδ T cells in repeated Plasmodium falciparum infection (dated by TCRdb to about 2021). For bulk TCR repertoire analysis, Vgamma9/Vdelta2+ and Vdelta2-negative gammadelta T cell populations were isolated by flow sorting from peripheral blood mononuclear cells. Libraries were constructed by multiplex PCR. The reads were generated on an Illumina MiSeq. TCRdb called clones from the public reads with CATT, and repeated DNA sequences were later combined into one row. The table for this sample lists roughly 27,000 gamma-chain clones; 3% of them were counted only once. The ten largest clonotypes hold around a third of the sample. The sequenced sample was gamma-delta T cells from blood. The receptors derive from a pool of human donors (malaria-infected and uninfected, not separated).

This clone turned up a few times. TCRdb lists the protein of a much larger clone for this DNA, which differs at residue 5, so this is likely a read error; the protein given here is translated from the DNA itself. The chain recombines TRGV5 with TRGJ1 or TRGJ2. No J gene is reported in TCRdb; it was inferred here by comparing the DNA with germline. CDR1 is VINAFY and CDR2 is YDVSNSKD in the germline V gene. The CDR3 loop spans 14 amino acids. After removal of 5 bases from V and 0 bases from J, the junction contained 7 bases not matched to a gene. The CDR3 bases are TGTGCCACCTGGGGCGCTGGGAATTATTATAAGAAACTCTTT. Its translation: CATWGAGNYYKKLF.

The table lists this clone with a few counts. It is likely a read error: a sequence one base away is far more abundant. Because the CDR3's place on the DNA is in doubt, the DNA is left out and the CDR3 is given as listed by TCRdb. The CDR3 sequence is CALWEARADRIIIRNSLAVEQHLLSQVSIGRIQHF. The V gene is given as TRGV9, and no J gene call is available. Both ends counted, the CDR3 spans 35 residues. Germline assignment: CDR1 GITISATS and CDR2 ISYDGTV (reference sequence).

This clone has a count of ten or more. TCRdb's listed protein matches a much larger clone and diverges from this DNA's translation at residue 11, likely through a read error; the protein shown comes from the DNA. The rearrangement uses TRGV4 and TRGJ1 or TRGJ2. TCRdb does not report a J gene; here it was assigned by matching the DNA to germline references. From germline, CDR1 is EGSTGY and CDR2 YDSYTSSV. The CDR3 sequence is 14 residues long. CDR3 nucleotide sequence: TGTGCCACCTGGGATGGGCGGGTGAATTATAGGAAACTCTTT. It translates to CATWDGRVNYRKLF.

This clone was seen at least ten times. Since a far larger clone is one base different, this is likely a read error. V gene TRGV5 was called; the J gene was not. The V gene's germline CDR1 is VINAFY and CDR2 YDVSNSKD. The CDR3 has 12 amino acids. The DNA for the CDR3 is TGTGCCACCTGGGGGAATTATTATAAGAAGCTCTTT. Its translation: CATWGNYYKKLF.

This clone was counted ten times or more. The TCRdb protein comes from a much larger clone and disagrees with this DNA's translation at residue 5, likely due to a read error; the protein given here is derived from the DNA. The V gene is TRGV9, the J gene TRGJ1 or TRGJ2. The CDR3 runs to 13 residues. Germline lookup yields CDR1 GITISATS and CDR2 ISYDGTV (reference sequence). CDR3 amino acids: CALWGVRCYKKLF. DNA of the CDR3: TGTGCCTTGTGGGGGGTGCGATGTTATAAGAAACTCTTT.

This clone has more than one count but fewer than ten. TCRdb attributes to this sequence the protein of a much larger clone, which differs from the DNA translation at residue 10; a read error is likely, and the protein displayed is translated from the DNA. This chain uses TRGV9 with TRGJ1 or TRGJ2. No J gene is reported in TCRdb; it was inferred here by comparing the DNA with germline. The CDR3 extends over 14 amino acids. Germline V gene sequence: CDR1 GITISATS, CDR2 ISYDGTV (reference sequence). The CDR3 loop reads CALWEVRFYCKKLF. DNA for the CDR3: TGTGCCTTGTGGGAGGTGCGTTTTTATTGTAAGAAACTCTTT.

This clone has just a few counts. A far larger clone is off by one base, so a read error is likely. Other DNA sequences within the sample encode an identical CDR3. The rearrangement links TRGV4 to TRGJ1 or TRGJ2. The CDR3 is made up of 13 amino acids. Germline loops: CDR1 EGSTGY, CDR2 YDSYTSSV. CDR3 coding DNA: TGTGCCATCTGGGATGGAGGTTATTATAAGAAACTCTTT. Translation gives CAIWDGGYYKKLF.

In its sample, this clone was seen many times. CDR3 amino acids: CATWSPKITTGWFKIF. DNA for the CDR3: TGTGCCACCTGGAGTCCCAAGATTACCACTGGTTGGTTCAAGATATTT. The chain uses TRGV5 and TRGJP1. Losses at the gene ends were 6 bases for V and 1 base for J; bases not matched to a gene: 11. The CDR3 has 16 amino acids. The germline CDR1 and CDR2 sequences are VINAFY and YDVSNSKD.

This clone was seen ten or more times. A far more abundant clone sits one base away, making this likely a read error. This same CDR3 is encoded by further DNA sequences in the sample. The genes are TRGV9 and TRGJP. TCRdb offers no J gene call, so here the DNA was matched to germline to obtain one. Per the germline V gene, CDR1 is GITISATS and CDR2 is ISYDGTV (reference sequence). The CDR3 is 17 amino acids. The CDR3 DNA reads as TGTGCCCTGTGGGAGGTGCAAGGAGAGTTGGGCAAAAAAATCAAGGTATTT. Its translation: CALWEVQGELGKKIKVF.

This clone was found a few times. TCRdb assigns this DNA the protein of a much larger clone, which departs from its translation at residue 6; this likely reflects a read error, and the protein shown comes from translating the DNA. V gene TRGV9 combines with J gene TRGJ1 or TRGJ2. The CDR3 is 14 amino acids. Germline V gene lookup returns CDR1 GITISATS and CDR2 ISYDGTV (reference sequence). V was clipped by 6 bases and J by 5 bases; unmatched bases: 13. CDR3 nucleotides: TGTGCCTTGTGGATAACAAGGGTGGATTATAAGAAACTCTTT. Protein product: CALWITRVDYKKLF.

This clone was seen only a few times. TCRdb pairs this DNA with a much larger clone's protein that differs at residue 8, likely a read error; the protein shown was translated from the DNA. This CDR3 is also generated by other DNA sequences in the sample. The J gene is TRGJP2, the V gene TRGV9. The J gene was missing in TCRdb and was found by matching the end of the DNA to germline. Looked up from germline, CDR1 is GITISATS and CDR2 is ISYDGTV (reference sequence). The CDR3 runs to 14 residues. CDR3 amino acids: CALWEVSRDWIKTF. The CDR3 DNA reads as TGTGCCTTGTGGGAGGTGAGTAGAGATTGGATCAAGACGTTT.

This clone was detected ten times or more. The chain carries TRGV2 and TRGJP2. TCRdb supplies no J gene; here it was assigned by aligning the nucleotide sequence to germline. The junction had 4 bases not matched to a gene; V was cut back by 0 bases and J by 6 bases. Germline V gene data show CDR1 as EGSNGY and CDR2 as YDSYNSKV. The CDR3 has 14 residues. For the CDR3, the DNA is TGTGCCACCTGGGACGGGTGTTGTGATTGGATCAAGACGTTT. Translation gives CATWDGCCDWIKTF.

This clone showed up just a few times. A single base is all that separates this from a far larger clone, so a read error is likely. Because the CDR3's place on the DNA is in doubt, the DNA is left out and the CDR3 is given as listed by TCRdb. A V gene of TRGV9 was called, but no J gene was assigned. CDR1 is GITISATS, CDR2 ISYDGTV, per germline (reference sequence). The CDR3 adds up to 33 amino acids, both ends counted. CDR3 in amino acids: CALWEVQTIIIRNSLAVEQHLLSQVSIGRIQHF.

With regard to this clone: The mismatch at residue 13 between this DNA's translation and the TCRdb protein of a much larger clone likely reflects a read error; the protein shown is translated from the DNA. The V gene is listed as TRGV9; no J gene was called. This CDR3 is built from 15 residues. Germline V gene data show CDR1 as GITISATS and CDR2 as ISYDGTV (reference sequence). As DNA, the CDR3 is TGTGCCTTGTGGGAGGGATATACCACTGGTTGGTTCAGGATATTT. This gives the protein CALWEGYTTGWFRIF.